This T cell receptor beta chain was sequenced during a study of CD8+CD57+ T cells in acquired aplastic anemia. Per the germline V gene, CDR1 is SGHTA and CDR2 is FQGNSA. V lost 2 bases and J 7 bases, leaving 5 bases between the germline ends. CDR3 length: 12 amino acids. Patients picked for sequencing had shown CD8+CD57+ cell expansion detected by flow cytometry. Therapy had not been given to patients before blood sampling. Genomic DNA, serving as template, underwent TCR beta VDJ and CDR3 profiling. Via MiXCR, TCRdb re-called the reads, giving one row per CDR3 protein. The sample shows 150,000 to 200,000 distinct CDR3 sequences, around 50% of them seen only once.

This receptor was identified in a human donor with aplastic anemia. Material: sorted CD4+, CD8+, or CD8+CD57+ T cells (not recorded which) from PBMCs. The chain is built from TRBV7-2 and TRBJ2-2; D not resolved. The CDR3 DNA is TGTGCCAGCAGCTTATTCGACGGGGAGCTGTTTTTT. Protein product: CASSLFDGELFF.